The 5 T cell receptor beta chains below all came from one sample that was sequenced in a study of shared clonotypes between healthy human individuals. Generated by immunoSEQ multiplex PCR, the TCRdb table keeps only in-frame clones and is missing some. In the table there are about 2.2 million clones, over 85% of which are singletons. CD45RO-negative, CCR7-selected cells formed the naive CD8 fraction, which excluded terminally differentiated effector memory CD45RA+ cells. The sequenced material came from naive CD8+ T cells from PBMCs. All receptors derive from a man between 18 and 29 years old in good health. Some clones in this sample may be carry-over from other donors' samples.

The rearrangement uses TRBV15 and TRBJ2-7; 7 positions agree with TRBD1. CDR1 and CDR2 (germline): LNHNV, YYDKDF (reference sequence). V lost 6 bases to trimming and J lost 4 bases; unmatched junction nucleotides: 9. The CDR3 runs to 14 residues. The CDR3 sequence: CATSLTGEAYEQYF. In nucleotides, the CDR3 is TGTGCCACCAGTCTTACAGGGGAAGCTTACGAGCAGTACTTC.

The rearrangement links TRBV27 to TRBJ2-3; TRBD2 is a possible D gene (5 bases). With 0 bases removed from V and 1 base from J, the gap between germline ends came to 20 bases. The CDR3 covers 19 residues. CDR1 MNHEY and CDR2 SMNVEV come from the germline V gene (reference sequence). CDR3 amino acids: CASSLSIAGVPLGTDTQYF. The CDR3 coding sequence is TGTGCCAGCAGTTTATCCATCGCGGGTGTTCCCCTAGGCACAGATACGCAGTATTTT.

J is TRBJ2-1 and V is TRBV7-3, with D perhaps assigned TRBD1 or TRBD2 (5 bases each). The V end was cut by 5 bases, the J end by 1 base, with 12 bases between. Germline V gene lookup returns CDR1 SGHTA and CDR2 FQGTGA. This CDR3 is 15 amino acids long. The CDR3 sequence is CASSTGRASYNEQFF. The CDR3 DNA follows: TGTGCCAGCAGCACGGGACGAGCTTCCTACAATGAGCAGTTCTTC. Based on the CDR3 plus reference TRBV7-3 and TRBJ2-1, the full variable domain is GAGVSQTPSNKVTEKGKYVELRCDPISGHTALYWYRQSLGQGPEFLIYFQGTGAADDSGLPNDRFFAVRPEGSVSTLKIQRTERGDSAVYLCASSTGRASYNEQFFGPGTRLTVL.

V usage is TRBV28 and J usage is TRBJ2-2; 9 bases fit TRBD1. Germline values: CDR1 MDHEN, CDR2 SYDVKM. The CDR3 contains 15 residues. J lost 3 bases, V lost 7 bases, and 6 bases had no gene match. CDR3 sequence: CASTRDRVDTGELFF. CDR3 sequence (DNA): TGTGCCAGCACCCGGGACAGGGTAGACACCGGGGAGCTGTTTTTT.

V is TRBV5-1 and J is TRBJ2-1; tentatively, D is TRBD2 (5 bases). CDR3 size: 14 residues. Germline V CDR1 and CDR2: SGHRS, YFSETQ. The ends were cut back, 6 bases at V and 2 bases at J, with 12 bases in the middle. The DNA of the CDR3 is TGCGCCAGCACGGGAAGGAGTGCCTACAATGAGCAGTTCTTC. This encodes CASTGRSAYNEQFF.